Listed below are T cell receptor beta chains from one sample, sequenced in a study of T cell responses to AZD1222 COVID-19 vaccine. Sequencing used immunoSEQ multiplex PCR; TCRdb keeps in-frame clones, though not all of them. Of about 150,000 clones listed, 94% are singletons. The sample here was peripheral blood, taken on day 0 of AZD1222 vaccination. The receptors stem from an adult in good health. The CDR3 runs from the conserved cysteine through the conserved F or W. Each record gives: V gene, J gene, clone size, CDR3 protein. Clone size is shown for a subset of rows, as once, few, many or a class of expanded clone.

V gene: TRBV5-1
J gene: TRBJ2-1
clone size: .
CDR3 protein: CASSFTSGRWNEQFF

V gene: TRBV27
J gene: TRBJ1-6
clone size: .
CDR3 protein: CASSFQGAVRDSPLHF

V gene: TRBV19
J gene: TRBJ2-1
clone size: .
CDR3 protein: CASSIDPPSDRGLGNEQFF

V gene: TRBV5-1
J gene: TRBJ2-3
clone size: .
CDR3 protein: CASSLNFRDTQYF

V gene: TRBV25-1
J gene: TRBJ2-1
clone size: .
CDR3 protein: CASSGLVEQFF

V gene: TRBV10-1
J gene: TRBJ1-5
clone size: .
CDR3 protein: CANREPQHF

V gene: TRBV11-2
J gene: TRBJ2-4
clone size: .
CDR3 protein: CASTGQGASKNIQYF

V gene: TRBV27
J gene: TRBJ1-5
clone size: .
CDR3 protein: CASSLEGLGNQPQHF

V gene: TRBV18
J gene: TRBJ1-1
clone size: .
CDR3 protein: CASSPGTNTEAFF

V gene: TRBV10-2
J gene: TRBJ1-3
clone size: .
CDR3 protein: CASSEGKGRNTIYF

V gene: TRBV2
J gene: TRBJ2-1
clone size: .
CDR3 protein: CASRATGTSVDEQFF

V gene: TRBV27
J gene: TRBJ1-2
clone size: .
CDR3 protein: CATRTGPAGGYTF

V gene: TRBV6-2/TRBV6-3
J gene: TRBJ2-1
clone size: .
CDR3 protein: CASSPGTSDYNEQFF

V gene: TRBV28
J gene: TRBJ1-3
clone size: .
CDR3 protein: CASSFQKSLGNTIYF

V gene: TRBV29-1
J gene: TRBJ1-1
clone size: .
CDR3 protein: CSVAGPRTGFMGTEAFF

V gene: TRBV20-1
J gene: TRBJ1-6
clone size: .
CDR3 protein: CSARLGSPLHF

V gene: TRBV6-2/TRBV6-3
J gene: TRBJ2-1
clone size: few
CDR3 protein: CASSYTPDRQYEQFF

V gene: TRBV5-1
J gene: TRBJ1-1
clone size: .
CDR3 protein: CASSLRGGTTEAFF

V gene: TRBV6-1
J gene: TRBJ2-5
clone size: .
CDR3 protein: CASSAVRGGTQETQYF

V gene: TRBV4-3
J gene: TRBJ2-1
clone size: .
CDR3 protein: CASSQDRDRGYEQFF

V gene: TRBV5-1
J gene: TRBJ2-1
clone size: .
CDR3 protein: CASSLLGPHNEQFF

V gene: TRBV15
J gene: TRBJ1-3
clone size: once
CDR3 protein: CATRALTGAGNTIYF

V gene: TRBV6-2/TRBV6-3
J gene: TRBJ1-1
clone size: .
CDR3 protein: CASTPGPSRQAFF

V gene: TRBV6-5
J gene: TRBJ1-4
clone size: once
CDR3 protein: CASSYGTAHEKLFF

V gene: TRBV5-5
J gene: TRBJ1-1
clone size: .
CDR3 protein: CASSLAGEVEAFF

V gene: TRBV19
J gene: TRBJ1-1
clone size: .
CDR3 protein: CASSTVASFSTGNTEAFF

V gene: TRBV9
J gene: TRBJ2-2
clone size: .
CDR3 protein: CASSVAGGELFF